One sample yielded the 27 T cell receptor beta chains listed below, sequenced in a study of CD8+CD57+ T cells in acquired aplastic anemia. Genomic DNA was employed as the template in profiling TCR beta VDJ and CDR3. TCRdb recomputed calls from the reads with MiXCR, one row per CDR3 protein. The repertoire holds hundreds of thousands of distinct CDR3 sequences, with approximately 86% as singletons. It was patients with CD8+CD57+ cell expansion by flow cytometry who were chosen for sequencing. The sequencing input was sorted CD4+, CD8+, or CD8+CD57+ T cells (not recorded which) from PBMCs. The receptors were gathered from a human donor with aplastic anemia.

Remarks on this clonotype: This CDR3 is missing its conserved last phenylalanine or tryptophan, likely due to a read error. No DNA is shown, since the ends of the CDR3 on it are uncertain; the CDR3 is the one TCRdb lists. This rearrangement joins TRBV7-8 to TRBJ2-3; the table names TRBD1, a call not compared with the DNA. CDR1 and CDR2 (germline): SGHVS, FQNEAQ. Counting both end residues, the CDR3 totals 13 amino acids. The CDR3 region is CASSLAGGHKTQY.

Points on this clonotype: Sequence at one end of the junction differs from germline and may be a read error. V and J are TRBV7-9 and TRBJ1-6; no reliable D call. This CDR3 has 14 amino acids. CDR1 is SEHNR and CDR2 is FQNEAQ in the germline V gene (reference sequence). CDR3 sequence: CVSSPLGEGSPLHF. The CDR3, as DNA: TGTGTCAGCAGCCCCCTAGGAGAGGGTTCACCCCTCCACTTT.

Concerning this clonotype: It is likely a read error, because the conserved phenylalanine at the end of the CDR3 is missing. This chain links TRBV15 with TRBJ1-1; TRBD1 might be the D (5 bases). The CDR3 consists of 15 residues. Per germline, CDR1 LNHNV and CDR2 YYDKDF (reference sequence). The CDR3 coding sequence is TGTGCCAGCAGCGGGGTGGGGGTAGCCAACACTCAAGCTTTCGTG. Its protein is CASSGVGVANTQAFV.

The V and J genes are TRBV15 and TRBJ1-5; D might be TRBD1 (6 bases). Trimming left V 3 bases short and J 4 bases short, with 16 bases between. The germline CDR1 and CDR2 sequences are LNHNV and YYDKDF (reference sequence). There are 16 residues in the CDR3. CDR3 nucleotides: TGTGCCACCAGCAGCCCTCTACAGGGTAGAAATCAGCCCCAGCATTTT. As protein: CATSSPLQGRNQPQHF.

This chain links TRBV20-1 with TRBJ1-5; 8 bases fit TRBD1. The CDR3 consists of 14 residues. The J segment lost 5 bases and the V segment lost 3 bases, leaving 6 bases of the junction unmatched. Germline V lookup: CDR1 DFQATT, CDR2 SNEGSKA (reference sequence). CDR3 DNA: TGCAGTGCTAGGGTGGGCAGGGGGCATCAGCCCCAGCATTTT. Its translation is CSARVGRGHQPQHF.

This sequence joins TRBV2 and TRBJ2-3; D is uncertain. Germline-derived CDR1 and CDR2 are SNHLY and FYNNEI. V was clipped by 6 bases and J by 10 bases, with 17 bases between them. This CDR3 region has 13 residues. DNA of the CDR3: TGTGCCAGCAGCCACAAGCCCACAACTGCGCAGTATTTT. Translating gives CASSHKPTTAQYF.

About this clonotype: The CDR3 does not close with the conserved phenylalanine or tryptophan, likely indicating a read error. The CDR3 nucleotides read TGTGCCAGCAGTATGGGGAAGGGAGGCTATAATTCACCCCTCCACGTT. This translates into CASSMGKGGYNSPLHV. The chain links TRBV19 to TRBJ1-6; D is undetermined. The CDR3 sequence is 16 residues long. The V gene's germline CDR1 is LNHDA and CDR2 SQIVND (reference sequence).

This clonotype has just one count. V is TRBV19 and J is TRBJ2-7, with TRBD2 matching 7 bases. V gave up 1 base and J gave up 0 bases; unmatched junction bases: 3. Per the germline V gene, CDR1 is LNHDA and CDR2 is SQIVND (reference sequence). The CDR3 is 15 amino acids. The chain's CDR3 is CASSIASGASYEQYV. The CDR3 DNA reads TGTGCCAGTAGTATAGCTAGCGGAGCCTCCTACGAGCAGTACGTC.

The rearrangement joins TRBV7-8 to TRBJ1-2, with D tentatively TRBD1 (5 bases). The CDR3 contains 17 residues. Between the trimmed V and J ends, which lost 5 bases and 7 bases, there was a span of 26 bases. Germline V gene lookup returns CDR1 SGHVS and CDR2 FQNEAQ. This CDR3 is CASSVTGRAEADSGYTF. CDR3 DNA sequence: TGTGCCAGCAGCGTAACGGGACGGGCCGAGGCTGACAGTGGCTACACCTTC.

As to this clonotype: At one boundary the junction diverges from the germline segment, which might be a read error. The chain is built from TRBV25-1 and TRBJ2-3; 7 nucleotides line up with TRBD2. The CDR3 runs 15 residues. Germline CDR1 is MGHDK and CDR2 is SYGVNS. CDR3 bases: TGTGCCAGCAGTACACTTGCGGGAGCGTGCGATAAGCAGTTTTTT. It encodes CASSTLAGACDKQFF.

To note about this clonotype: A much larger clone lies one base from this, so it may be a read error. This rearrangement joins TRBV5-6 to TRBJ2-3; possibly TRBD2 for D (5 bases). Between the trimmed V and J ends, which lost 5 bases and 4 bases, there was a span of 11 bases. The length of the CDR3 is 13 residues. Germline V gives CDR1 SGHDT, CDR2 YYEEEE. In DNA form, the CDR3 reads TGTGCCAGCAGGGTGGAGAGGGCAGATACGCAGTATTTT. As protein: CASRVERADTQYF.

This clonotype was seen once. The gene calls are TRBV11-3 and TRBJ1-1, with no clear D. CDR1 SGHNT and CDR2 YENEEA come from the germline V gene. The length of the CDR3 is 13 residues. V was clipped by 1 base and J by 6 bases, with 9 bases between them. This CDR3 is CASSLGRTAEAFF. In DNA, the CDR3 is TGTGCCAGCAGCTTAGGTCGAACAGCTGAAGCTTTCTTT.

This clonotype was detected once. The CDR3: CASSLAGGPDKKQFF. CDR3 nucleotides: TGTGCCAGCAGCTTAGCGGGAGGTCCCGATAAAAAGCAGTTTTTT. V is TRBV7-8 and J is TRBJ1-4; D unclear. Germline-derived CDR1 and CDR2 are SGHVS and FQNEAQ. V lost 0 bases, J lost 16 bases, and 21 bases lay in between. There are 15 residues in the CDR3.

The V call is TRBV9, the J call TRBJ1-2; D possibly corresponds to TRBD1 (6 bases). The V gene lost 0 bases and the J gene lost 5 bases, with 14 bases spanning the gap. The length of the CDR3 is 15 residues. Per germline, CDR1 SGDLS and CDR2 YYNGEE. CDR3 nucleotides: TGTGCCAGCAGCGTAGCCTCGGACAGAGAATATGGCTACACCTTC. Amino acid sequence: CASSVASDREYGYTF.

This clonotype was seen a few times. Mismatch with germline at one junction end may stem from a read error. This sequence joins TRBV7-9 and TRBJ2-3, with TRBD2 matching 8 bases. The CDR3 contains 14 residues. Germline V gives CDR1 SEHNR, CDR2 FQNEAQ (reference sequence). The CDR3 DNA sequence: TGTGCCAGCAGCTTAGTGGTAACTAGCGGAGCTACGCAGTTT. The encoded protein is CASSLVVTSGATQF.

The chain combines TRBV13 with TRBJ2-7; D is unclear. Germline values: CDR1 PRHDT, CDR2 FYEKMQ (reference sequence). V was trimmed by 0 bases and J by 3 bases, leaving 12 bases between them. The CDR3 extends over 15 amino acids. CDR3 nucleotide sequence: TGTGCCAGCAGCTTAGGAGCCAGCACAGACTACGAGCAGTACTTC. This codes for CASSLGASTDYEQYF.

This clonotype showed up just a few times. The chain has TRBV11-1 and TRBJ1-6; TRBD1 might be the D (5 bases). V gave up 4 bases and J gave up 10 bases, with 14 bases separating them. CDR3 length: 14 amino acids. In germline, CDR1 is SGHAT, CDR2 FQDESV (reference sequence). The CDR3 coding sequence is TGTGCCAGCAGCTCCGGGACCAGCTACTCACCCCTCCACTTT. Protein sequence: CASSSGTSYSPLHF. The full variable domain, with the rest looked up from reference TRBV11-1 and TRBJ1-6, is EAEVAQSPRYKITEKSQAVAFWCDPISGHATLYWYRQILGQGPELLVQFQDESVVDDSQLPKDRFSAERLKGVDSTLKIQPAELGDSAMYLCASSSGTSYSPLHFGNGTRLTVT.

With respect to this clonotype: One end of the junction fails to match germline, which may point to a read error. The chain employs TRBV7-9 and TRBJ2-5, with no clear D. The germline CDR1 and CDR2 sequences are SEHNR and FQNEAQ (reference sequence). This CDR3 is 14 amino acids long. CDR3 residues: CANNFPTNQETHEF. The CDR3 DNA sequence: TGTGCCAACAACTTTCCGACGAACCAAGAGACCCATGAGTTC.

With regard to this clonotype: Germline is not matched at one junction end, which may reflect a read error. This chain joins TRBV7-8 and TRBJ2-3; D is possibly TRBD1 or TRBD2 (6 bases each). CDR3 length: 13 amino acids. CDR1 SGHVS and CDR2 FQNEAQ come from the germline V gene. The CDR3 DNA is TGTGCCAGCGGCTTCGGGGGCAGTCCCACTCCGCATTTT. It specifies CASGFGGSPTPHF. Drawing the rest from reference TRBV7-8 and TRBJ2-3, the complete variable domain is GAGVSQSPRYKVAKRGQDVALRCDPISGHVSLFWYQQALGQGPEFLTYFQNEAQLDKSGLPSDRFFAERPEGSVSTLKIQRTQQEDSAVYLCASGFGGSPTPHFGPGTRLTVL.

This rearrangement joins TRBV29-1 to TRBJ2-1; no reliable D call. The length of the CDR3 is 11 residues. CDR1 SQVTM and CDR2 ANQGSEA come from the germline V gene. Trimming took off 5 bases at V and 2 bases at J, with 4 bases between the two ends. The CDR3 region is CSVIAYNEQFF. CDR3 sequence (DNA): TGCAGCGTTATCGCCTACAATGAGCAGTTCTTC.

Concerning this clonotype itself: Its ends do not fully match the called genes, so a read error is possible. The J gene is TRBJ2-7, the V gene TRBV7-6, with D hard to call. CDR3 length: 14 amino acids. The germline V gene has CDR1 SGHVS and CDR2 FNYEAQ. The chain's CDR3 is CATSSTTRIYEQYF. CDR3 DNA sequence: TGTGCCACCAGCTCCACTACGCGGATCTACGAGCAGTACTTC.

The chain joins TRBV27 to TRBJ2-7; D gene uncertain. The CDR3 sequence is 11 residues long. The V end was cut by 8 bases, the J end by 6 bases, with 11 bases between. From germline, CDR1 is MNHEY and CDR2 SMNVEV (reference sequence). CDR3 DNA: TGTGCCAGCGCCCGATTCTCCGAGCAGTACGTC. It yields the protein CASARFSEQYV.

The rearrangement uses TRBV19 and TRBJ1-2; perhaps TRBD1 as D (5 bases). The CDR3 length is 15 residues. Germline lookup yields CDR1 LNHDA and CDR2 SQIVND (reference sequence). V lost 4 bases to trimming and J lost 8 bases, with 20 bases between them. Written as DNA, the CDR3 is TGTGCCAGTAGTAACTCCTGGGGGGGAATGACGGGCTACACCTTC. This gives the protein CASSNSWGGMTGYTF.

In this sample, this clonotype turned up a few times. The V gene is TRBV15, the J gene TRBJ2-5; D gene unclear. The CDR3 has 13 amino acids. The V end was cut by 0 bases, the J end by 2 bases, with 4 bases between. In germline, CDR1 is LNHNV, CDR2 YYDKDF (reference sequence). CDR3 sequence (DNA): TGTGCCACCAGCAGAGAACGGCAAGAGACCCAGTACTTC. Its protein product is CATSRERQETQYF.

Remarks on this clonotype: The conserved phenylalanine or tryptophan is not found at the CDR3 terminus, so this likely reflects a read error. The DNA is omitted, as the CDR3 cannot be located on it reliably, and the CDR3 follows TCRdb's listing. The chain's CDR3 is CATSGGGTATEQY. V usage is TRBV15 and J usage is TRBJ2-3; the tabulated D call, TRBD2, remains unverified against the DNA. The CDR3 is 13 residues long, ends included. Germline loops: CDR1 LNHNV, CDR2 YYDKDF (reference sequence).

The CDR3 reads CSARRTDYGYTF. CDR3 coding DNA: TGCAGTGCTCGCCGGACTGACTATGGCTACACCTTC. V and J are TRBV20-1 and TRBJ1-2; D uncertain. V lost 5 bases and J 3 bases, leaving 10 bases between the germline ends. Germline V lookup: CDR1 DFQATT, CDR2 SNEGSKA (reference sequence). The CDR3 consists of 12 residues.

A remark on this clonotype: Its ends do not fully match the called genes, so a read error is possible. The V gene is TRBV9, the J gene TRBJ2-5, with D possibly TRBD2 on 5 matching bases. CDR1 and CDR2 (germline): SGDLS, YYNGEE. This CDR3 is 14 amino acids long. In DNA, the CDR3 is TGTGCCACCAGCGGAGGCAGAGAGCGCACAACTAAGTACTTC. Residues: CATSGGRERTTKYF.